This is a list of T cell receptor beta chains from one sample in a study of T cells in Graves' hyperthyroidism and ophthalmopathy. One entry per CDR3 protein, called by TCRdb with MiXCR from the multiplex PCR reads. This table holds around 250,000 distinct CDR3 sequences, over 15% found once. Sequencing was performed on blood. These receptor sequences come from a woman between 18 and 29 years old with Graves' ophthalmopathy. CDR3s include the opening cysteine and the closing phenylalanine or tryptophan. D genes are given only for firm matches. Size tells how often a clone was seen (once, few, many) or the class of an expanded clone, and some rows leave it out.

CDR3 protein: CSASPGRQVQPQHF
CDR3 DNA: TGCAGTGCTAGCCCGGGACGGCAGGTTCAGCCCCAGCATTTT
J gene: TRBJ1-5
V gene: TRBV20-1
clone size: -
D gene: -

CDR3 protein: CATSRGQGTEAFF
CDR3 DNA: TGTGCCACCAGCAGAGGACAGGGAACTGAAGCTTTCTTT
J gene: TRBJ1-1
V gene: TRBV15
clone size: many
D gene: TRBD1

CDR3 protein: CASSFRGASYNEQFF
CDR3 DNA: TGTGCCAGCAGCTTCCGGGGGGCCAGCTACAATGAGCAGTTCTTC
J gene: TRBJ2-1
V gene: TRBV7-9
clone size: -
D gene: -

CDR3 protein: CSVTTGGYGYTF
CDR3 DNA: TGCAGCGTTACAACAGGGGGCTATGGCTACACCTTC
J gene: TRBJ1-2
V gene: TRBV29-1
clone size: many
D gene: TRBD1

CDR3 protein: CASSEGQGIGNTIYF
CDR3 DNA: TGTGCCAGCAGTGAGGGACAGGGGATTGGAAACACCATATATTTT
J gene: TRBJ1-3
V gene: TRBV6-1
clone size: many
D gene: TRBD1

CDR3 protein: CASSPRGSQETQYF
CDR3 DNA: TGTGCCAGCAGCCCCCGGGGAAGCCAAGAGACCCAGTACTTC
J gene: TRBJ2-5
V gene: TRBV12-3/TRBV12-4
clone size: many
D gene: -

CDR3 protein: CATSDKDWKETQYF
CDR3 DNA: TGTGCCACCAGTGATAAGGACTGGAAAGAGACCCAGTACTTC
J gene: TRBJ2-5
V gene: TRBV24-1
clone size: many
D gene: -

CDR3 protein: CASREGTGDSYEQYF
CDR3 DNA: TGTGCCAGCAGGGAAGGGACAGGGGACTCCTACGAGCAGTACTTC
J gene: TRBJ2-7
V gene: TRBV2
clone size: many
D gene: TRBD1

CDR3 protein: CASSPLAGEVYEQYF
CDR3 DNA: TGTGCCAGCAGCCCACTAGCGGGAGAAGTGTACGAGCAGTACTTC
J gene: TRBJ2-7
V gene: TRBV3-1
clone size: -
D gene: TRBD2

CDR3 protein: CASSPEVGAETYEQYF
CDR3 DNA: TGTGCCAGCAGCCCGGAGGTCGGGGCCGAAACCTACGAGCAGTACTTC
J gene: TRBJ2-7
V gene: TRBV7-9
clone size: few
D gene: -

CDR3 protein: CASHQGGREEKLFF
CDR3 DNA: TGTGCCAGCCACCAGGGAGGGCGGGAGGAAAAACTGTTTTTT
J gene: TRBJ1-4
V gene: TRBV28
clone size: many
D gene: -

CDR3 protein: CASSFDAGETQYF
CDR3 DNA: TGTGCCAGCAGTTTTGATGCAGGAGAGACCCAGTACTTC
J gene: TRBJ2-5
V gene: TRBV28
clone size: many
D gene: -

CDR3 protein: CSASPRQTPVIHSPLHF
CDR3 DNA: TGCAGTGCTAGCCCCCGTCAGACCCCCGTGATACATTCACCCCTCCACTTT
J gene: TRBJ1-6
V gene: TRBV20-1
clone size: many
D gene: -

CDR3 protein: CASNPTVRTSGRAKQFF
CDR3 DNA: TGTGCCAGCAACCCAACGGTGAGGACTAGCGGGAGAGCTAAGCAGTTCTTC
J gene: TRBJ2-1
V gene: TRBV28
clone size: once
D gene: TRBD2

CDR3 protein: CASSQGRGELFF
CDR3 DNA: TGTGCCAGCAGCCAAGGAAGAGGGGAGCTGTTTTTT
J gene: TRBJ2-2
V gene: TRBV3-1
clone size: -
D gene: -

CDR3 protein: CASSPMGGRNEQFF
CDR3 DNA: TGTGCCAGCAGCCCAATGGGGGGAAGGAATGAGCAGTTCTTC
J gene: TRBJ2-1
V gene: TRBV7-3
clone size: -
D gene: -

CDR3 protein: CASSQSWGLGNQPQHF
CDR3 DNA: TGTGCCAGCAGCCAATCATGGGGTTTGGGCAATCAGCCCCAGCATTTT
J gene: TRBJ1-5
V gene: TRBV16
clone size: many
D gene: -

CDR3 protein: CASWRGEGYIQYF
CDR3 DNA: TGTGCCAGTTGGAGAGGCGAAGGTTACATTCAGTACTTC
J gene: TRBJ2-4
V gene: TRBV2
clone size: many
D gene: -

CDR3 protein: CASGLVIGSENIQYF
CDR3 DNA: TGTGCTAGTGGTTTAGTTATCGGGTCCGAAAACATTCAGTACTTC
J gene: TRBJ2-4
V gene: TRBV12-5
clone size: many
D gene: -

CDR3 protein: CASSQSSGWAYNEQFF
CDR3 DNA: TGTGCCAGCAGTCAATCTAGCGGGTGGGCCTACAATGAGCAGTTCTTC
J gene: TRBJ2-1
V gene: TRBV6-1
clone size: -
D gene: TRBD2

CDR3 protein: CASSQDLLDEQYF
CDR3 DNA: TGCGCCAGCAGCCAAGACTTACTGGACGAGCAGTACTTC
J gene: TRBJ2-7
V gene: TRBV4-3
clone size: many
D gene: -

CDR3 protein: CASSLVWTANSPLHF
CDR3 DNA: TGTGCCAGCAGCTTAGTATGGACAGCTAATTCACCCCTCCACTTT
J gene: TRBJ1-6
V gene: TRBV11-2
clone size: many
D gene: -

CDR3 protein: CSVCLIGTSGRGHEQFF
CDR3 DNA: TGCAGCGTCTGTTTGATCGGGACTAGCGGGAGGGGCCATGAGCAGTTCTTC
J gene: TRBJ2-1
V gene: TRBV29-1
clone size: few
D gene: TRBD2

CDR3 protein: CASSQDRDTQETQYF
CDR3 DNA: TGCGCCAGCAGCCAAGATCGAGACACCCAAGAGACCCAGTACTTC
J gene: TRBJ2-5
V gene: TRBV4-1
clone size: many
D gene: -

CDR3 protein: CASSQRDQLNQYF
CDR3 DNA: TGTGCCAGCAGCCAGAGGGACCAACTAAATCAGTACTTC
J gene: TRBJ2-5
V gene: TRBV3-1
clone size: many
D gene: -

CDR3 protein: CASSLYPGPREAEAFF
CDR3 DNA: TGTGCTAGTAGTCTCTACCCGGGACCGCGTGAGGCTGAAGCTTTCTTT
J gene: TRBJ1-1
V gene: TRBV12-5
clone size: few
D gene: -

CDR3 protein: CASSLYRDRMGNEQFF
CDR3 DNA: TGTGCCAGCAGCTTATATAGGGACAGGATGGGCAATGAGCAGTTCTTC
J gene: TRBJ2-1
V gene: TRBV11-3
clone size: many
D gene: TRBD1

CDR3 protein: CASSLRETGWFSYNSPLHF
CDR3 DNA: TGTGCCAGCAGTTTGAGGGAGACAGGGTGGTTCTCCTATAATTCACCCCTCCACTTT
J gene: TRBJ1-6
V gene: TRBV28
clone size: many
D gene: TRBD1

CDR3 protein: CATSSTGREAFF
CDR3 DNA: TGTGCCACCAGCAGCACAGGGAGGGAAGCTTTCTTT
J gene: TRBJ1-1
V gene: TRBV15
clone size: many
D gene: -

CDR3 protein: CASSMYLRGSYEQYF
CDR3 DNA: TGTGCCAGTAGTATGTATCTCAGGGGGTCCTACGAGCAGTACTTC
J gene: TRBJ2-7
V gene: TRBV19
clone size: -
D gene: TRBD1

CDR3 protein: CASSQQESGNIQYF
CDR3 DNA: TGTGCCAGCAGCCAACAGGAGTCAGGAAACATTCAGTACTTC
J gene: TRBJ2-4
V gene: TRBV13
clone size: many
D gene: -

CDR3 protein: CASSLGTGVTEAFF
CDR3 DNA: TGTGCCAGCAGTCTCGGGACAGGGGTTACTGAAGCTTTCTTT
J gene: TRBJ1-1
V gene: TRBV12-3/TRBV12-4
clone size: many
D gene: TRBD1

CDR3 protein: CASSVGAGRLNEKLFF
CDR3 DNA: TGCGCCAGCAGCGTCGGCGCCGGACGGCTTAATGAAAAACTGTTTTTT
J gene: TRBJ1-4
V gene: TRBV5-1
clone size: many
D gene: -

CDR3 protein: CASSLASGDYYEQYF
CDR3 DNA: TGTGCCAGCAGTCTCGCTAGCGGGGATTACTACGAGCAGTACTTC
J gene: TRBJ2-7
V gene: TRBV27
clone size: many
D gene: TRBD2

CDR3 protein: CASSPRGTSGRYEQFF
CDR3 DNA: TGTGCCAGCAGCCCACGGGGGACTAGCGGGAGGTATGAGCAGTTCTTC
J gene: TRBJ2-1
V gene: TRBV7-2
clone size: -
D gene: TRBD2

CDR3 protein: CASSLSQIYGYTF
CDR3 DNA: TGTGCCAGCAGTTTATCCCAGATCTATGGCTACACCTTC
J gene: TRBJ1-2
V gene: TRBV28
clone size: many
D gene: -

CDR3 protein: CASSGTAQETQYF
CDR3 DNA: TGTGCCAGCAGTGGGACAGCCCAAGAGACCCAGTACTTC
J gene: TRBJ2-5
V gene: TRBV27
clone size: many
D gene: TRBD1

CDR3 protein: CASSLTLSAPGELFF
CDR3 DNA: TGTGCCAGCAGCTTAACCCTCAGCGCGCCCGGGGAGCTGTTTTTT
J gene: TRBJ2-2
V gene: TRBV7-9
clone size: -
D gene: -

CDR3 protein: CASSSGGIQETQYF
CDR3 DNA: TGCGCCAGCAGCTCCGGGGGGATCCAAGAGACCCAGTACTTC
J gene: TRBJ2-5
V gene: TRBV5-1
clone size: many
D gene: TRBD2

CDR3 protein: CASGLALGTGIRAFF
CDR3 DNA: TGTGCTAGTGGTTTGGCCTTAGGGACAGGGATACGAGCTTTCTTT
J gene: TRBJ1-1
V gene: TRBV12-5
clone size: many
D gene: TRBD1

CDR3 protein: CASSPDRPSNYGYTF
CDR3 DNA: TGTGCCAGCAGTCCGGACAGGCCGTCTAACTATGGCTACACCTTC
J gene: TRBJ1-2
V gene: TRBV2
clone size: many
D gene: TRBD1